Listed below are T cell receptor beta chains from one sample, sequenced in a study of blood T cells in healthy people across ages. One entry per CDR3 protein, called by TCRdb with MiXCR from the 5' RACE reads. The sample has fewer than 1.5 million distinct CDR3 sequences, approximately 38% seen once. The sample consisted of blood. Source of these receptors: a woman aged 18-29 years in good health. The CDR3 runs from the conserved cysteine through the conserved F or W. Fields, in order: V gene, J gene, D gene, clone size, CDR3 protein, CDR3 DNA. D genes are given only for firm matches. Rows may omit the clone size; those that give it use once, few, many or a size class.

TRBV12-1	TRBJ2-3	.	.	CASSPPGDGTDTQYF	TGTGCCAGCAGCCCGCCGGGAGACGGCACAGATACGCAGTATTTT
TRBV12-3/TRBV12-4	TRBJ2-7	.	.	CASSPSPSVSNNEQYF	TGTGCCAGCAGTCCGAGTCCCTCCGTCTCCAACAATGAGCAGTACTTC
TRBV21-1	TRBJ2-3	.	.	CASWERLTDTQYF	TGTGCCAGCTGGGAGCGTCTCACAGATACGCAGTATTTT
TRBV7-8	TRBJ2-1	.	few	CASSLILQGPPFF	TGTGCCAGCAGCTTGATCCTCCAGGGTCCCCCGTTCTTC
TRBV11-2	TRBJ2-7	.	.	CASSEPLGEQYF	TGTGCCAGCAGCGAACCTCTAGGCGAGCAGTACTTC
TRBV20-1	TRBJ2-7	TRBD2	.	CSARIAGAPHEQYF	TGCAGTGCTAGAATAGCGGGGGCCCCCCACGAGCAGTACTTC
TRBV6-5	TRBJ2-1	.	.	CASSYGGWAYNEQFF	TGTGCCAGCAGTTACGGTGGGTGGGCCTACAATGAGCAGTTCTTC
TRBV21-1	TRBJ1-4	.	.	CASSKRGAFNEKLFF	TGTGCCAGCAGCAAAAGGGGAGCCTTTAATGAAAAACTGTTTTTT
TRBV12-3/TRBV12-4	TRBJ2-7	TRBD1	.	CAGSTTGNEQYF	TGTGCCGGCAGTACGACAGGGAACGAGCAGTACTTC
TRBV7-9	TRBJ2-7	.	.	CASSLTYGQSSYEQYF	TGTGCCAGCAGCCTAACATACGGACAGAGCTCCTACGAGCAGTACTTC
TRBV10-3	TRBJ2-7	TRBD2	few	CAISEMASGYEQYF	TGTGCCATCAGTGAGATGGCTAGCGGCTACGAGCAGTACTTC
TRBV29-1	TRBJ2-7	.	.	CSVLKRDEQYF	TGCAGCGTACTAAAGCGGGACGAGCAGTACTTC
TRBV27	TRBJ1-2	TRBD1	.	CASRLTGGFDYGYTF	TGTGCCAGCAGACTGACAGGGGGCTTTGACTATGGCTACACCTTC
TRBV4-2	TRBJ2-2	.	.	CASRRGGAMTGELFF	TGTGCCAGCAGGAGAGGCGGGGCTATGACCGGGGAGCTGTTTTTT
TRBV14	TRBJ1-2	.	.	CASSQAQRRAYTF	TGTGCCAGCAGCCAAGCTCAAAGAAGGGCCTATACCTTC
TRBV7-2	TRBJ2-1	.	.	CASSLIPPGLLHGEQFF	TGTGCCAGCAGCTTAATCCCGCCTGGACTGTTGCACGGGGAGCAGTTCTTC
TRBV10-3	TRBJ2-4	.	.	CAISPGGGSFNIQYF	TGTGCCATCAGCCCAGGTGGGGGTAGCTTTAACATTCAGTACTTC
TRBV12-3/TRBV12-4	TRBJ1-6	.	few	CASSLRGSPLHF	TGTGCCAGCAGTTTACGCGGTTCACCCCTCCACTTT
TRBV30	TRBJ2-7	.	few	CAWSETGVHEQYF	TGTGCCTGGAGTGAAACGGGTGTCCACGAGCAGTACTTC
TRBV2	TRBJ2-7	.	.	CAIFYEQYF	TGTGCCATCTTCTACGAGCAGTACTTC
TRBV5-1	TRBJ2-1	TRBD1	once	CASSQLLGGDEQFF	TGCGCCAGCAGCCAACTTCTAGGGGGCGATGAGCAGTTCTTC
TRBV3-1	TRBJ2-7	TRBD2	.	CASSQGGQRGGYNEQYF	TGTGCCAGCAGCCAAGGGGGGCAGCGGGGGGGCTACAATGAGCAGTACTTC
TRBV6-2/TRBV6-3	TRBJ2-7	TRBD1	.	CASSYSRDRGYEQYF	TGTGCCAGCAGTTACTCGAGGGACAGGGGTTACGAGCAGTACTTC
TRBV9	TRBJ1-1	.	.	CASSVEGEWTEAFF	TGTGCCAGCAGCGTCGAAGGAGAGTGGACTGAAGCTTTCTTT
TRBV27	TRBJ2-2	.	few	CASVAGDTGELFF	TGTGCTTCGGTGGCAGGGGACACCGGGGAGCTGTTTTTT
TRBV20-1	TRBJ2-1	.	.	CSAPSGASYNEQFF	TGCAGTGCCCCGAGCGGTGCCTCCTACAATGAGCAGTTCTTC
TRBV4-1	TRBJ2-7	TRBD1	.	CASSQVNRGGEQYF	TGCGCCAGCAGCCAAGTGAACAGGGGTGGCGAGCAGTACTTC
TRBV29-1	TRBJ1-4	.	.	CSVEAGREKLFF	TGCAGCGTTGAAGCCGGGCGAGAAAAACTGTTTTTT
TRBV21-1	TRBJ2-4	.	.	CVSSKEGAAACDKNIQYF	TGTGTCAGCAGCAAAGAAGGGGCAGCCGCTTGCGACAAAAACATTCAGTACTTC
TRBV14	TRBJ2-3	.	.	CASSPSTQGGTQYF	TGTGCCAGCAGCCCTTCCACTCAGGGCGGGACGCAGTATTTT
TRBV7-9	TRBJ2-7	TRBD2	.	CASSSSGVSYNEQYF	TGTGCCAGCAGCTCTAGCGGGGTCTCCTACAATGAGCAGTACTTC
TRBV6-2/TRBV6-3	TRBJ2-1	.	.	CASSYHAVGANEQFF	TGTGCCAGCAGTTACCACGCCGTGGGGGCCAATGAGCAGTTCTTC
TRBV4-1	TRBJ2-3	.	.	CASSRSPVADTQYF	TGCGCCAGCAGCCGAAGCCCGGTGGCAGATACGCAGTATTTT
TRBV28	TRBJ1-2	TRBD1	few	CASSPEPGQGSWGYGYTF	TGTGCCAGCAGTCCGGAGCCGGGACAGGGCTCCTGGGGCTATGGCTACACCTTC
TRBV4-2	TRBJ1-5	.	few	CASSQEWGNNQPQHF	TGTGCCAGCAGCCAAGAATGGGGGAACAATCAGCCCCAGCATTTT
TRBV10-2	TRBJ2-5	TRBD1	.	CASSEWQGARNEQYF	TGCGCCAGCAGTGAGTGGCAGGGGGCGAGGAATGAGCAGTACTTC
TRBV5-1	TRBJ2-1	.	many	CASSLADNEQFF	TGTGCCAGCAGCTTAGCGGACAATGAGCAGTTCTTC
TRBV9	TRBJ2-7	.	few	CASSLTGGFYEQYF	TGTGCCAGCAGCCTGACCGGCGGCTTCTACGAGCAGTACTTC
TRBV2	TRBJ2-5	.	.	CASSAMTVQETQYF	TGTGCCAGCAGTGCAATGACAGTCCAAGAGACCCAGTACTTC
TRBV3-1	TRBJ2-1	.	.	CASSQVGGATTYNEQFF	TGTGCCAGCAGCCAAGTCGGAGGCGCTACAACCTACAATGAGCAGTTCTTC
TRBV21-1	TRBJ2-1	.	.	CASSPYRGLTYNEQFF	TGTGCCAGCAGCCCTTACAGGGGTCTGACCTACAATGAGCAGTTCTTC
TRBV9	TRBJ2-1	.	.	CASSVVSSSYNEQFF	TGTGCCAGCAGCGTAGTTTCGAGCTCCTACAATGAGCAGTTCTTC
TRBV27	TRBJ2-7	TRBD1	.	CAGSLSGTGRSYEQYF	TGTGCCGGCAGTTTATCTGGGACAGGGCGGTCCTACGAGCAGTACTTC
TRBV10-2	TRBJ1-2	TRBD1	.	CASSEPGGGGCTF	TGCGCCAGCAGTGAGCCAGGGGGCGGGGGCTGCACCTTC
TRBV6-1	TRBJ1-2	TRBD1	.	CASSEETGSNYGYTF	TGTGCCAGCAGTGAAGAGACAGGGTCTAACTATGGCTACACCTTC
TRBV12-3/TRBV12-4	TRBJ2-3	.	.	CASSGASESFRNTQYF	TGTGCCAGCAGTGGGGCTAGCGAGAGTTTCAGAAATACGCAGTATTTT
TRBV9	TRBJ2-7	.	.	CASSVGDGWEDYEQYF	TGTGCCAGCAGCGTAGGGGACGGATGGGAGGATTACGAGCAGTACTTC
TRBV12-3/TRBV12-4	TRBJ2-1	.	.	CASRLGGPYNEQFF	TGTGCCAGCAGGCTGGGGGGGCCTTACAATGAGCAGTTCTTC
TRBV7-9	TRBJ2-1	TRBD1	once	CASSRTGAENEQFF	TGTGCCAGCAGCCGGACAGGGGCGGAAAATGAGCAGTTCTTC
TRBV12-3/TRBV12-4	TRBJ1-5	.	.	CASRWTDNQPQHF	TGTGCCAGCAGATGGACAGACAATCAGCCCCAGCATTTT
TRBV27	TRBJ2-7	.	few	CASSLRGSNSNEQYF	TGTGCCAGCAGTTTACGGGGGAGTAATTCTAACGAGCAGTACTTC
TRBV30	TRBJ1-4	.	.	CAWSVLLGAGEKLFF	TGTGCCTGGAGTGTACTTTTGGGGGCCGGCGAAAAACTGTTTTTT